This is a list of T cell receptor beta chains from one sample in a study of blood T cells in healthy people across ages. MiXCR was run by TCRdb on the 5' RACE reads, yielding one entry per CDR3 protein. Among over 1.5 million distinct CDR3 sequences listed, about 50% were seen once. Input material: blood. All receptors derive from a woman aged 40 to 50 in good health. The conserved cysteine and the conserved F or W are not part of the CDR3 here.

TRBV2,TRBJ1-6,ASGMTGTSNSPLH
TRBV10-3,TRBJ2-1,AISEGRGGLDNEQF
TRBV9,TRBJ1-2,ASSVGGGAHYGYT
TRBV6-5,TRBJ2-3,ASSYTPGLAGVQY
TRBV18,TRBJ2-1,ASSLGQGFSDEQF
TRBV7-8,TRBJ2-4,TSSLLYPGVNQGTQY
TRBV9,TRBJ2-4,ASSSRWMGYLAKNIQY
TRBV19,TRBJ1-2,ASSPARVGYGYT
TRBV3-1,.,ASSQGGGRYNEQY
TRBV7-9,TRBJ2-3,ASSFPLTDTQY
TRBV6-1,TRBJ2-7,ASSEALEGYHEQY
TRBV20-1,TRBJ1-5,SGNQVYSNQPQH
TRBV20-1,TRBJ1-2,SARGGGVYGYT